The 2 T cell receptor beta chains reported below all come from one sample, sequenced in a study of vaccination and CD4 T cells after COVID-19. Cultured CD4+ T-cell DNA underwent Oncomine TCR Beta short-read sequencing. TCRdb re-analysed the PCR reads in MiXCR, keeping a single row per CDR3 protein. Here the sample spans around 6,100 distinct CDR3 sequences, around two fifths being singletons. Treatment denoted: roughly 11-day PBMC culture with coronavirus spike peptide pools or control peptides (ViraFEST assay). The collection of CD4+ T cells from the unexposed donor took place before the COVID-19 pandemic (2011-2018). No cognate antigen is known for these TCRs. What was sequenced was CD4+ T cells from blood, cultured in vitro. These TCRs come from a human donor in good health.

The chain carries TRBV5-1 and TRBJ1-2; D might be TRBD1 (6 bases). The germline V gene has CDR1 SGHRS and CDR2 YFSETQ. Trimming pared 0 bases from V and 12 bases from J, leaving 15 bases between. The CDR3 is 13 amino acids. CDR3 sequence (DNA): TGCGCCAGCAGCTTGGATGGGACAACCGGCGACACCTTC. Protein sequence: CASSLDGTTGDTF.

This clonotype showed up just a few times. This sequence joins TRBV27 and TRBJ1-2, with a weak D call TRBD1 (5 bases). Germline V gives CDR1 MNHEY, CDR2 SMNVEV (reference sequence). V gave up 5 bases and J gave up 1 base, with 11 bases separating them. CDR3 length: 14 amino acids. The CDR3 nucleotides read TGTGCCAGCAGTCGGGCACAGGATAACTATGGCTACACCTTC. Translation: CASSRAQDNYGYTF.